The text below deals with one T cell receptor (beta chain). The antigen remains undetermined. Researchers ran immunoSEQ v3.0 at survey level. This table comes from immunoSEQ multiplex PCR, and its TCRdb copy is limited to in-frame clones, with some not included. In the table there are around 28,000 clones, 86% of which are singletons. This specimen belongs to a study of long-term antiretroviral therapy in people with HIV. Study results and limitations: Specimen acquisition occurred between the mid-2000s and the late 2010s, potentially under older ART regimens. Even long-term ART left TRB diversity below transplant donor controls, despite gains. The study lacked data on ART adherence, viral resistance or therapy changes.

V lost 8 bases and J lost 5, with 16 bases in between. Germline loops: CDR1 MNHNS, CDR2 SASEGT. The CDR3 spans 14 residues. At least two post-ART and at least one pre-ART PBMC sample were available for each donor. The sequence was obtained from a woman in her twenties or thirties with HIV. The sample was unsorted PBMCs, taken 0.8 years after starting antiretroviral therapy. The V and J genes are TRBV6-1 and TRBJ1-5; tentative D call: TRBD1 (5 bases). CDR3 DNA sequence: TGTGCCAGCGGGGGTAGGGACGTTTATCAGCCCCAGCATTTT. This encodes CASGGRDVYQPQHF.